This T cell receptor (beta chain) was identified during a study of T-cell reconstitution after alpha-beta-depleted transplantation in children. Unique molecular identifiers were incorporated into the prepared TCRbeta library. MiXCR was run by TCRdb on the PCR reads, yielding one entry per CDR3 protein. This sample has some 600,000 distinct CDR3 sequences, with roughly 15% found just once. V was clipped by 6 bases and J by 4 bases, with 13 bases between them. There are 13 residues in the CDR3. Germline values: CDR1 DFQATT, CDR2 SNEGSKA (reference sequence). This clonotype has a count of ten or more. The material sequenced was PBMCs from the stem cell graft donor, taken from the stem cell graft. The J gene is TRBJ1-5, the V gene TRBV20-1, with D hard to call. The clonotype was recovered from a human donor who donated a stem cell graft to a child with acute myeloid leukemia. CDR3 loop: CSATNLLNQPQHF. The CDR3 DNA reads TGCAGTGCCACAAATCTATTAAATCAGCCCCAGCATTTT.